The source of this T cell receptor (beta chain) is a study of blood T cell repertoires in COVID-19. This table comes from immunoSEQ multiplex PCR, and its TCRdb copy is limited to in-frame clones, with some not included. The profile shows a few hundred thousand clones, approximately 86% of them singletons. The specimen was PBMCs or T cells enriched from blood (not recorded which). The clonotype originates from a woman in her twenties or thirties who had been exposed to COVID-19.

Here the CDR3 reads CASSPQSPGSGNTIYF. In DNA, the CDR3 is TGTGCCAGCTCACCACAATCGCCAGGCTCTGGAAACACCATATATTTT. The chain recombines TRBV18 with TRBJ1-3; D gene ambiguous. The CDR3 is made up of 16 amino acids. Trimming pared 1 base from V and 0 bases from J, leaving 10 bases between. Germline lookup yields CDR1 KGHSH and CDR2 LQKENI.